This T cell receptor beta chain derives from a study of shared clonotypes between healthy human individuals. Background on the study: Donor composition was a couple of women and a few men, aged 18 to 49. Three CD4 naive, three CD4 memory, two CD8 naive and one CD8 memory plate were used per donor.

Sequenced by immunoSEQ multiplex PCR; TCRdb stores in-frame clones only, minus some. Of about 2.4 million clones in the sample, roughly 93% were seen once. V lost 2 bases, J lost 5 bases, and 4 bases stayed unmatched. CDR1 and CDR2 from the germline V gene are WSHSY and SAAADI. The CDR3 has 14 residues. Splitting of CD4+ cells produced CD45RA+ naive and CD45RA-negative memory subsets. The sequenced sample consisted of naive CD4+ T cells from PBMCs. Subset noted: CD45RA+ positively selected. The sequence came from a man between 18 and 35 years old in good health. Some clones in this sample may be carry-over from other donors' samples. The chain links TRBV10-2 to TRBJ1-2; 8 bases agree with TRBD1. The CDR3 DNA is TGCGCCAGCAGTGAGGCAGGGGGCCCTTATGGCTACACCTTC. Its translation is CASSEAGGPYGYTF.